The next 3 T cell receptor beta chains were all read from a single sample in a study of blood T cell repertoires in COVID-19. The table came from immunoSEQ multiplex PCR; TCRdb's copy has only in-frame clones and leaves some out. The sample gives 430,000 or so clones, approximately 90% of which show up once; about 2% is in the top ten. The sequenced sample was PBMCs or T cells enriched from blood (not recorded which). The source of these receptors is a woman in her thirties or forties who had recovered from COVID-19.

Only one count was recorded for this clone. J is TRBJ2-5 and V is TRBV5-1; D uncertain. Trimming shortened V by 0 bases and J by 1 base, and 10 bases separated the two germline ends. The CDR3 consists of 15 residues. Germline loops: CDR1 SGHRS, CDR2 YFSETQ. The CDR3 coding sequence is TGCGCCAGCAGCTTGGACCTTCTAACCCAAGAGACCCAGTACTTC. Translation gives CASSLDLLTQETQYF.

This clone was seen a few times. The chain has TRBV3-1 (or the pseudogene TRBV3-2) and TRBJ2-6, with 8 bases aligning to TRBD2. J lost 4 bases, V lost 4 bases, and 18 bases had no gene match. In germline, CDR1 is LGHDT, CDR2 YNNKEL (reference sequence). The CDR3 consists of 20 residues. CDR3 coding DNA: TGTGCCAGCAGCCTCGAAAGGATCTTAGCGGGACGGTTAGGGGCCAACGTCCTGACTTTC. Translating gives CASSLERILAGRLGANVLTF.

The rearrangement links TRBV4-1 to TRBJ2-2, with D maybe TRBD2 (6 bases). Trimming stripped 3 bases from V and 8 bases from J, with 19 bases between. The CDR3 covers 16 residues. In germline, CDR1 is MGHRA, CDR2 YSYEKL. CDR3 nucleotide sequence: TGCGCCAGCAGCCAGAGATTAGCGGACTCCGGGGGGGAGCTGTTTTTT. Translating it yields CASSQRLADSGGELFF.